Sequencing of this T cell receptor (beta chain) was carried out in a study of beta chain features in type 1 diabetes. The overall study: Researchers looked at fewer than 110 million sorted cells across all samples. Study-wide findings and caveats: Across all four CD4+ subsets, people with type 1 diabetes showed modestly shorter TCRB CDR3s. No resolution was reached here on whether HLA type influences TCRB rearrangement.

The isolated RNA, all of it, was reverse transcribed, so expressed TCRB transcripts were what got sequenced. Assay: immunoSEQ multiplex PCR; the TCRdb copy retains only in-frame clones and omits some. Counted here are under 450,000 clones, around 13% occurring once; the ten biggest clones make up approximately 0.035%. The CDR3 extends over 13 amino acids. Germline assignment: CDR1 SGHDT and CDR2 YYEEEE. The ends were cut back, 1 base at V and 8 bases at J, with 10 bases in the middle. For this clone: Its specificity is unknown.

Sample: naive CD4+ T cells from blood. The receptor's source is a man aged 30-40 years in good health. The chain recombines TRBV5-6 with TRBJ2-4; D ambiguous. This CDR3 reads CASSLSVADIQYF. The CDR3 DNA sequence: TGTGCCAGCAGCTTGAGTGTCGCCGACATTCAGTACTTC.